The T cell receptor beta chain described here comes from a study of blood T cell repertoires in COVID-19. The data were produced by immunoSEQ multiplex PCR, yet TCRdb's version contains in-frame clones alone and is incomplete. The sample has around 11,000 clones, roughly 76% seen once; the top ten hold about 7.8%. The source is an older man with active COVID-19. The specimen sequenced was peripheral blood.

The CDR3 sequence is CASSLVGRGNSPLHF. CDR3 DNA: TGTGCCAGCAGCTTAGTAGGCAGGGGTAATTCACCCCTCCACTTT. This chain connects TRBV7-8 to TRBJ1-6; D perhaps matches TRBD1 (6 bases). From germline, CDR1 is SGHVS and CDR2 FQNEAQ. The CDR3 is 15 residues long. With 1 base removed from V and 6 bases from J, the gap between germline ends came to 10 bases.